These T cell receptor beta chains were read from a single sample in a study of blood T cell repertoires in COVID-19. Sequencing was performed with immunoSEQ multiplex PCR; in TCRdb, only in-frame clones are kept and a portion is missing. In the table there are roughly 60,000 clones, roughly 85% of which are singletons. The source material was peripheral blood. All receptors come from a human donor in a cohort sampled during active COVID-19. Both conserved end residues are part of each CDR3. A D gene is named only where the DNA matches it firmly. For some rows the clone size is stated as once, few or many, or as a class when expanded; others skip it.

size	D	V	J	DNA	CDR3
once	-	TRBV5-1	TRBJ2-1	TGCGCCAGCAGCTTGATTCCCTCTCAGGGGGGCAATGAGCAGTTCTTC	CASSLIPSQGGNEQFF
few	TRBD1	TRBV7-2	TRBJ1-2	TGTGCCAGCAGTCCGACAGGGCTAGGCTACACCTTC	CASSPTGLGYTF
-	TRBD1	TRBV3-1/TRBV3-2	TRBJ1-1	TGTGCCAGCAGCCTCCGCTCCCAGGGGGCGACTAATGAAGCTTTCTTT	CASSLRSQGATNEAFF
-	TRBD2	TRBV7-9	TRBJ2-7	TGTGCCAGCAGCCCCCGGACTAGCTCCTACGAGCAGTACTTC	CASSPRTSSYEQYF
-	-	TRBV7-9	TRBJ1-5	TGTGCCAGCAGCTTATTTTCAGGGGTGGAACAGCCCCAGCATTTT	CASSLFSGVEQPQHF
-	-	TRBV6-2/TRBV6-3	TRBJ2-1	TGTGCCAGCAGTTATACCATCAGTGAGCAGTTCTTC	CASSYTISEQFF
-	TRBD1	TRBV29-1	TRBJ1-5	TGCAGCGTCTCGACAGGGCACAATCAGCCCCAGCATTTT	CSVSTGHNQPQHF
-	TRBD2	TRBV9	TRBJ2-1	TGTGCCAGCAGCGTATCCGGGAGGGGGGTCTATGAGCAGTTCTTC	CASSVSGRGVYEQFF
-	-	TRBV6-5	TRBJ2-7	TGTGCCAGCAGCCCAAGGGGGGGCGAGCAGTACTTC	CASSPRGGEQYF
once	-	TRBV6-2/TRBV6-3	TRBJ2-5	TGTGCCAGCAGTTATGCGGCGGAGACCCAGTACTTC	CASSYAAETQYF
-	TRBD1	TRBV6-5	TRBJ1-1	TGTGCCAGCAGTTACTCGGGACAGGGTACTGAAGCTTTCTTT	CASSYSGQGTEAFF
-	TRBD1	TRBV28	TRBJ1-5	TGTGCCAGCAGTTTAGGGACAGGAGTCAATCAGCCCCAGCATTTT	CASSLGTGVNQPQHF
-	-	TRBV5-1	TRBJ2-7	TGCGCCAGCTACCGCGACGGAGTCCTTCCCTACGAGCAGTACTTC	CASYRDGVLPYEQYF
-	TRBD2	TRBV7-2	TRBJ2-7	TGTGCCAGCAGCTCCTCGGGGGGGTATTACGAGCAGTACTTC	CASSSSGGYYEQYF
-	-	TRBV7-2	TRBJ1-6	TGTGCCAGCAGCGGCGGGACGCGGCCGAATTCACCCCTCCACTTT	CASSGGTRPNSPLHF
-	TRBD2	TRBV28	TRBJ2-7	TGTGCCAGCAGTTCTGGGGGACTAGGACACCACGAGCAGTACTTC	CASSSGGLGHHEQYF
-	TRBD2	TRBV9	TRBJ2-3	TGTGCCAGCAGCCCCCTGAAGACTAGCGGGGGGGATACGCAGTATTTT	CASSPLKTSGGDTQYF
-	TRBD1	TRBV19	TRBJ1-2	TGTGCCAGTAGTATGGGACAGTATAACTATGGCTACACCTTC	CASSMGQYNYGYTF
-	-	TRBV4-1	TRBJ2-5	TGCGCCAGCAGCCAATTGAAAGGCGGAGTCTGGGAGACCCAGTACTTC	CASSQLKGGVWETQYF
-	-	TRBV11-2	TRBJ1-3	TGTGCCAGCAGCTTTCGGTCTCAGGACACCATATATTTT	CASSFRSQDTIYF
-	TRBD2	TRBV14	TRBJ2-1	TGTGCCAGCAGCCAAGTTTTCCAATTTGGGCGGGAGGGCCGCGGCGAGCAGTTCTTC	CASSQVFQFGREGRGEQFF
-	-	TRBV28	TRBJ1-5	TGTGCCAGCAGTTATACTCATTTTAACGGGTTAGTACGTCCCCAGCATTTT	CASSYTHFNGLVRPQHF
-	-	TRBV28	TRBJ1-1	TGTGCCAGCCTAGCTTTGAGTGAAGCTTTCTTT	CASLALSEAFF
-	TRBD1	TRBV12-3/TRBV12-4	TRBJ2-2	TGTGCCAGCAGTTTGGGACAGACCGGGGAGCTGTTTTTT	CASSLGQTGELFF
-	TRBD1	TRBV11-3	TRBJ2-2	TGTGCCAGCAGCAAAGGACAGGGGAGGACCGGGGAGCTGTTTTTT	CASSKGQGRTGELFF
-	TRBD2	TRBV4-1	TRBJ2-4	TGCGCCAGCAGCCAAGGACTAGCGGGATCGACCAAAAACATTCAGTACTTC	CASSQGLAGSTKNIQYF
-	TRBD1	TRBV5-4	TRBJ2-5	TGTGCCAGCAGCTTGTTAGGGACAGGGGTCGCCAGGGAGACCCAGTACTTC	CASSLLGTGVARETQYF
once	-	TRBV7-8	TRBJ1-3	TGTGCCAGCAGCTTAAATTCTAACACCATATATTTT	CASSLNSNTIYF
-	-	TRBV27	TRBJ2-7	TGTGCCAGCAGCCCCGGGTTTTACGAGCAGTACTTC	CASSPGFYEQYF
-	TRBD2	TRBV19	TRBJ2-7	TGTGCCAGTTCCGGGACTACAAGCTCCTACGAGCAGTACTTC	CASSGTTSSYEQYF
-	-	TRBV7-9	TRBJ2-6	TGTGCCAGCAGCTCATATACAGGGCGCGGGGCCAACGTCCTGACTTTC	CASSSYTGRGANVLTF
-	-	TRBV3-1/TRBV3-2	TRBJ1-3	TGTGCCAGCAGCCAACAGGTCACAAACACCATATATTTT	CASSQQVTNTIYF
-	TRBD2	TRBV9	TRBJ2-7	TGTGCCAGCAGCCGGACTAGAGCCGACGAGCAGTACTTC	CASSRTRADEQYF
once	TRBD1	TRBV28	TRBJ1-5	TGTGCCAGCAGTCCCCCGGGACAGGGCTTCAATCAGCCCCAGCATTTT	CASSPPGQGFNQPQHF
few	-	TRBV19	TRBJ1-2	TGTGCCAGTAGTACGAGGGAAGGCTATGGCTACACCTTC	CASSTREGYGYTF
-	TRBD1	TRBV3-1/TRBV3-2	TRBJ1-4	TGTGCCAGCAGCCAATGGTACAGGGGGGTTAGGCAAACAACTAATGAAAAACTGTTTTTT	CASSQWYRGVRQTTNEKLFF
-	-	TRBV18	TRBJ2-1	-	CASSPVAGGSTFF
-	-	TRBV5-6	TRBJ2-7	TGTGCCAGCAGCTTGTTAGGGACTTACGAGCAGTACTTC	CASSLLGTYEQYF
few	-	TRBV2	TRBJ2-7	TGTGCCAGCAGTGAGGTAATAACCAGCTCCTACGAGCAGTACTTC	CASSEVITSSYEQYF
-	-	TRBV12-3/TRBV12-4	TRBJ1-1	TGTGCCAGCAGTTACAGGGAGGGGACTGAAGCTTTCTTT	CASSYREGTEAFF
-	-	TRBV10-3	TRBJ2-7	TGTGCCATCAGTGAGTCAAAAGGGGGAGGGACCTACGAGCAGTACTTC	CAISESKGGGTYEQYF
-	TRBD2	TRBV7-2	TRBJ2-1	TGTGCCAGCAGCTTAGAGGGACTAGCGGGAGTATATGAGCAGTTCTTC	CASSLEGLAGVYEQFF
-	TRBD2	TRBV7-3	TRBJ2-7	TGTGCCAGCAGCTTAATGGGTAGCGGGGAGGACGAGCAGTACTTC	CASSLMGSGEDEQYF
-	TRBD2	TRBV19	TRBJ2-5	TGTGCCAGTAGTCCCTGGGGCCTAGCGGGAGGAGAGACCCAGTACTTC	CASSPWGLAGGETQYF